These 12 T cell receptor beta chains share one sample of origin, sequenced in a study of blood T cell repertoires in COVID-19. Measured with immunoSEQ multiplex PCR; TCRdb has only the in-frame clones, and not every one. Of fewer than 150,000 clones in the sample, 70% to 90% were seen once. Sequencing was done on a sample of peripheral blood. These receptors originate from a human donor in a cohort sampled during active COVID-19.

V gene TRBV2 combines with J gene TRBJ1-1, with TRBD1 matching over 9 bases. Germline CDR1 reads SNHLY; CDR2 reads FYNNEI. V was pared by 6 bases and J by 1 base, with 6 bases of the junction left unmatched. The CDR3 contains 15 residues. The CDR3 reads CASSYGQGKNTEAFF. The CDR3 DNA follows: TGTGCCAGCAGCTACGGACAGGGGAAGAACACTGAAGCTTTCTTT.

The chain uses TRBV27 and TRBJ2-4; D may be TRBD2 (5 bases). The CDR3 sequence is 14 residues long. Trimming stripped 5 bases from V and 0 bases from J, with 8 bases between. CDR1 and CDR2 (germline): MNHEY, SMNVEV (reference sequence). CDR3 protein: CASSTRLAKNIQYF. The CDR3 DNA sequence: TGTGCCAGCAGTACTAGACTAGCCAAAAACATTCAGTACTTC.

Note on this clone: Within the sample, other DNA sequences also encode this same CDR3. The V call is TRBV4-2, the J call TRBJ2-7; TRBD2 agrees at 7 bases. This CDR3 contains 15 residues. V lost 0 bases to trimming and J lost 0 bases; unmatched junction nucleotides: 2. Germline V lookup: CDR1 LGHNA, CDR2 YNFKEQ. CDR3 sequence reads: CASSQEGGTSYEQYF. The CDR3 DNA is TGTGCCAGCAGCCAAGAGGGAGGGACCTCCTACGAGCAGTACTTC.

The chain has TRBV11-1 and TRBJ2-3; 7 nucleotides line up with TRBD2. V trimming: 3 bases; J trimming: 2 bases; junction bases outside the gene matches: 8. From germline, CDR1 is SGHAT and CDR2 FQDESV (reference sequence). The CDR3 contains 16 residues. CDR3 amino acids: CASSFLRGRSTDTQYF. The DNA for the CDR3 is TGTGCCAGCAGCTTTCTACGCGGGAGATCCACAGATACGCAGTATTTT.

V usage is TRBV19 and J usage is TRBJ2-3, with D tentatively TRBD2 (5 bases). Germline CDR1 LNHDA, CDR2 SQIVND (reference sequence). This CDR3 spans 17 amino acids. Between the trimmed V and J ends, which lost 3 bases and 1 base, there was a span of 17 bases. This CDR3 reads CASSMGFGGLGTDTQYF. The CDR3 DNA follows: TGTGCCAGTAGTATGGGGTTTGGCGGGCTGGGCACAGATACGCAGTATTTT.

J is TRBJ2-7 and V is TRBV27; the D gene is possibly TRBD2 (6 bases). The germline V and J ends were trimmed by 5 bases and 0 bases, with 14 bases remaining between them. This CDR3 contains 15 residues. Germline CDR1 MNHEY, CDR2 SMNVEV (reference sequence). The CDR3 bases are TGTGCCAGCAGTCCTCTAGCGATAAGCTCCTACGAGCAGTACTTC. Its translation is CASSPLAISSYEQYF.

This sequence joins TRBV11-2 and TRBJ1-1, with D hard to call. The germline gives CDR1 SGHAT, CDR2 FQNNGV. This CDR3 is 13 amino acids long. V lost 2 bases to trimming and J lost 1 base, with 5 bases between them. The CDR3 nucleotides read TGTGCCAGCAGCTTAACGGGGAACACTGAAGCTTTCTTT. Its translation: CASSLTGNTEAFF.

The chain uses TRBV13 and TRBJ2-1, with D possibly being TRBD2 (6 bases). The CDR3 totals 14 residues. Germline V lookup: CDR1 PRHDT, CDR2 FYEKMQ (reference sequence). With 5 bases removed from V and 1 base from J, the gap between germline ends came to 9 bases. The CDR3 bases are TGTGCCAGCAGCCGGGAGCAATCCTACAATGAGCAGTTCTTC. Amino acid sequence: CASSREQSYNEQFF. The full variable domain, in which reference TRBV13 and TRBJ2-1 provide the parts outside the CDR3, is AAGVIQSPRHLIKEKRETATLKCYPIPRHDTVYWYQQGPGQDPQFLISFYEKMQSDKGSIPDRFSAQQFSDYHSELNMSSLELGDSALYFCASSREQSYNEQFFGPGTRLTVL.

This clone was detected only once. This chain joins TRBV7-9 and TRBJ2-7; D might be TRBD1 (5 bases). The germline gives CDR1 SEHNR, CDR2 FQNEAQ (reference sequence). The CDR3 is 12 residues long. With 5 bases removed from V and 6 bases from J, the gap between germline ends came to 11 bases. In nucleotides, the CDR3 is TGTGCCAGCAGCCTTAGGGGATTCGAGCAGTACTTC. Translation gives CASSLRGFEQYF.

This chain connects TRBV29-1 to TRBJ1-2, with a weak D call TRBD1 (5 bases). Between the trimmed V and J ends, which lost 7 bases and 0 bases, there was a span of 9 bases. The CDR3 sequence is 12 residues long. Germline-derived CDR1 and CDR2 are SQVTM and ANQGSEA. CDR3: CSGGQANYGYTF. The CDR3 coding sequence is TGCAGCGGAGGACAAGCTAACTATGGCTACACCTTC.

The table lists this clone with a few counts. The chain is built from TRBV2 and TRBJ2-7, with TRBD1 matching 7 bases. Germline V CDR1 and CDR2: SNHLY, FYNNEI. Losses at the gene ends were 7 bases for V and 3 bases for J; bases not matched to a gene: 9. CDR3 length: 14 amino acids. The CDR3 region has the DNA TGTGCCAGCACCCCGGGACAGACGTACTACGAGCAGTACTTC. It encodes CASTPGQTYYEQYF.

J is TRBJ1-1 and V is TRBV6-1; no firm D call. Trimming cost V 1 base and J 4 bases, with 13 bases left between them. Looked up from germline, CDR1 is MNHNS and CDR2 is SASEGT. CDR3 length: 15 amino acids. For the CDR3, the DNA is TGTGCCAGCAGTGAAGGGGAGGGCACGGGCACTGAAGCTTTCTTT. Protein sequence: CASSEGEGTGTEAFF.